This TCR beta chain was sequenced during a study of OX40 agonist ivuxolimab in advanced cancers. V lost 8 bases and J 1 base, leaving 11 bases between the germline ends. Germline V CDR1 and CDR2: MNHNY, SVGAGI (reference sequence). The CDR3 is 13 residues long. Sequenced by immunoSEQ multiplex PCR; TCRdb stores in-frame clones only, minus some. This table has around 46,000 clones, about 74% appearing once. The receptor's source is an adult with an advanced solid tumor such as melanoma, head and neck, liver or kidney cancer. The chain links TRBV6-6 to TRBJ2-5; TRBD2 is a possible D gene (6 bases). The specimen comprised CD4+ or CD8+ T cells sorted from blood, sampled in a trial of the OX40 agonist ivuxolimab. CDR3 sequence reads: CASALGGQETQYF. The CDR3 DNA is TGTGCCAGCGCTCTGGGGGGCCAAGAGACCCAGTACTTC.